The rows below give T cell receptor beta chains drawn from one sample of a study of cytomegalovirus exposure and HLA in healthy donors. The table came from immunoSEQ multiplex PCR; TCRdb's copy has only in-frame clones and leaves some out. The sample carries about 110,000 clones, approximately 80% recorded once. Sequenced material: PBMCs. Receptors originate from a man in his thirties or forties in good health and CMV-seropositive. Both conserved end residues are part of each CDR3. The order of the fields is J gene, V gene, clone size, D gene, CDR3 DNA, CDR3 protein. A D gene is named only where the DNA matches it firmly. Clone size is given for some rows only: seen once, a few or many times, or a class if the clone is expanded.

j_gene: TRBJ1-2; v_gene: TRBV4-1; abundance: .; d_gene: TRBD1; CDR3nt: TGCGCCAGCAGCCAACCTAACAGGGGATCGCACTATGGCTACACCTTC; CDR3aa: CASSQPNRGSHYGYTF
j_gene: TRBJ2-5; v_gene: TRBV27; abundance: .; d_gene: .; CDR3nt: TGTGCCAGCAGTTCCCCAGCTAGTGAGCATGAGACCCAGTACTTC; CDR3aa: CASSSPASEHETQYF
j_gene: TRBJ2-7; v_gene: TRBV30; abundance: .; d_gene: .; CDR3nt: TGTGCCTGGAGTGTTAGGCCGGAGGGCTACGAGCAGTACTTC; CDR3aa: CAWSVRPEGYEQYF
j_gene: TRBJ1-3; v_gene: TRBV6-4; abundance: .; d_gene: .; CDR3nt: TGTGCCAGCAGGAAACAGGGCCAAGGAAACACCATATATTTT; CDR3aa: CASRKQGQGNTIYF
j_gene: TRBJ1-3; v_gene: TRBV30; abundance: once; d_gene: .; CDR3nt: TGTGCCTGGAGTGTATCCAGGGGCTCTGGAAACACCATATATTTT; CDR3aa: CAWSVSRGSGNTIYF
j_gene: TRBJ1-4; v_gene: TRBV25-1; abundance: .; d_gene: TRBD1; CDR3nt: TGTGCCAGCAGTGAGGGGACAGGGCAGGGTGAAAAACTGTTTTTT; CDR3aa: CASSEGTGQGEKLFF
j_gene: TRBJ2-7; v_gene: TRBV18; abundance: .; d_gene: .; CDR3nt: TGTGCCAGCTCACCACCGACTTCGAGGGAGCAGTACTTC; CDR3aa: CASSPPTSREQYF
j_gene: TRBJ1-1; v_gene: TRBV7-9; abundance: .; d_gene: .; CDR3nt: TGTGCCAGCAGCCCATTAGGAGGGCCGACTGAAGCTTTCTTT; CDR3aa: CASSPLGGPTEAFF
j_gene: TRBJ1-5; v_gene: TRBV2; abundance: few; d_gene: .; CDR3nt: TGTGCCAGCAGTTTTAGTGGAGGCGGTAGCAATCAGCCCCAGCATTTT; CDR3aa: CASSFSGGGSNQPQHF
j_gene: TRBJ2-3; v_gene: TRBV5-6; abundance: .; d_gene: .; CDR3nt: TGTGCCAGCAGCTTTTGGCTCCCAGATACGCAGTATTTT; CDR3aa: CASSFWLPDTQYF
j_gene: TRBJ1-2; v_gene: TRBV11-2; abundance: .; d_gene: TRBD1; CDR3nt: TGTGCCAGCAGCGCCTTACAGGGGATAGGCTATGGCTACACCTTC; CDR3aa: CASSALQGIGYGYTF
j_gene: TRBJ2-5; v_gene: TRBV7-8; abundance: .; d_gene: .; CDR3nt: TGTGCCAGCAGCGCGAGACAGAGAGGGCCACGGGAGCAGTACTTC; CDR3aa: CASSARQRGPREQYF
j_gene: TRBJ1-1; v_gene: TRBV7-9; abundance: .; d_gene: .; CDR3nt: TGTGCCAGCAGCCCAGGGATGGCGAACACTGAAGCTTTCTTT; CDR3aa: CASSPGMANTEAFF
j_gene: TRBJ1-1; v_gene: TRBV30; abundance: once; d_gene: .; CDR3nt: TGTGCCTGGAGTGTAACCAGGGGAGAGGGTGAAGCTTTCTTT; CDR3aa: CAWSVTRGEGEAFF
j_gene: TRBJ2-5; v_gene: TRBV7-9; abundance: .; d_gene: .; CDR3nt: TGTGCCAGCAGCCACATCCTCCAAGAGACCCAGTACTTC; CDR3aa: CASSHILQETQYF
j_gene: TRBJ1-5; v_gene: TRBV2; abundance: .; d_gene: .; CDR3nt: TGTGCCAGCAGGAAAAGTGAGAATCAGCCCCAGCATTTT; CDR3aa: CASRKSENQPQHF